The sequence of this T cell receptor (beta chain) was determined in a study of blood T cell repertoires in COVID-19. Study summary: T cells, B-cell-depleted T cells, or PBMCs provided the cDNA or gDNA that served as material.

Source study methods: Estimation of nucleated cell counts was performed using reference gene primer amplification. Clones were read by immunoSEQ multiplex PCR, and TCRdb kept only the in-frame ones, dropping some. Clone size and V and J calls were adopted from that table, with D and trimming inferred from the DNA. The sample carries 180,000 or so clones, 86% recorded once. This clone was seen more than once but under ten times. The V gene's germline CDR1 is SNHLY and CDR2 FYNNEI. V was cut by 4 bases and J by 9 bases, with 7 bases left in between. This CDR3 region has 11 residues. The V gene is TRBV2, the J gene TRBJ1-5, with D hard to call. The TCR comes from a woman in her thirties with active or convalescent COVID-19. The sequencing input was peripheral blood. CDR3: CASSGRGPQHF. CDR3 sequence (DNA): TGTGCCAGCAGTGGGCGGGGGCCCCAGCATTTT.